Following are 32 T cell receptor beta chains from one sample sequenced in a study of OX40 agonist ivuxolimab in advanced cancers. Using immunoSEQ multiplex PCR, the repertoire was profiled, and TCRdb retains in-frame clones only, with some absent. The data contain around 49,000 clones, approximately 87% of them singletons. The sample in question was CD4+ or CD8+ T cells sorted from blood, obtained in a trial of the OX40 agonist ivuxolimab. Receptors originate from an adult with an advanced solid tumor such as melanoma, head and neck, liver or kidney cancer.

The CDR3 DNA follows: TGTGCCAGCAGCTTAGCGCCGGGGGGGCCCAATTCACCCCTCCACTTT. Protein: CASSLAPGGPNSPLHF. The chain links TRBV7-9 to TRBJ1-6, with D tentatively TRBD1 (6 bases). Germline lookup yields CDR1 SEHNR and CDR2 FQNEAQ (reference sequence). This CDR3 has 16 amino acids. Trimming took off 0 bases at V and 7 bases at J, with 13 bases between the two ends.

The chain couples TRBV6-5 to TRBJ2-1; D possibly matches TRBD1 or TRBD2 (5 bases each). From germline, CDR1 is MNHEY and CDR2 SVGAGI. The CDR3 sequence is 11 residues long. V dropped 6 bases and J dropped 10 bases, with 10 bases sitting between them. CDR3 amino acids: CASRMGREQFF. The DNA for the CDR3 is TGTGCCAGCAGAATGGGACGGGAGCAGTTCTTC.

This clone was found once. This rearrangement joins TRBV4-3 to TRBJ1-1, with D possibly TRBD1 on 5 matching bases. This CDR3 spans 16 amino acids. CDR1 is LGHNA and CDR2 is YSLEER in the germline V gene. V shed 3 bases and J shed 3 bases, with 17 bases lying between them. The CDR3: CASSQGVGGRDTEAFF. CDR3 nucleotide sequence: TGCGCCAGCAGCCAGGGGGTAGGTGGTAGGGACACTGAAGCTTTCTTT.

Written as DNA, the CDR3 is TGTGCCTGGAAGGATTCCAGCGGGGAGCTGTTTTTT. Protein: CAWKDSSGELFF. V usage is TRBV30 and J usage is TRBJ2-2; D is unclear. The CDR3 spans 12 residues. Germline CDR1 and CDR2: GTSNPN and SVGIG (reference sequence). With 4 bases removed from V and 7 bases from J, the gap between germline ends came to 10 bases. Drawing the rest from reference TRBV30 and TRBJ2-2, the complete variable domain is SQTIHQWPATLVQPVGSPLSLECTVEGTSNPNLYWYRQAAGRGLQLLFYSVGIGQISSEVPQNLSASRPQDRQFILSSKKLLLSDSGFYLCAWKDSSGELFFGEGSRLTVL.

V gene TRBV9 combines with J gene TRBJ2-5; 8 nucleotides line up with TRBD2. The germline V gene has CDR1 SGDLS and CDR2 YYNGEE. The CDR3 length is 15 residues. The V and J ends lost 3 bases and 2 bases, in that order; junction bases with no gene match: 6. The CDR3 region is CASSAGTSSQETQYF. CDR3 sequence (DNA): TGTGCCAGCAGCGCCGGGACTAGTTCTCAAGAGACCCAGTACTTC.

This chain connects TRBV7-6 to TRBJ2-7; TRBD2 matches 9 bases. The CDR3 runs to 15 residues. Germline V gene sequence: CDR1 SGHVS, CDR2 FNYEAQ. Trimming took 1 base from V and 4 from J; bases not matched to a gene: 5. In DNA form, the CDR3 reads TGTGCCAGCAGCTTAGAGGCTAGCGGGAATTACGAGCAGTACTTC. It encodes CASSLEASGNYEQYF.

The rearrangement links TRBV13 to TRBJ2-5; 8 bases agree with TRBD2. Germline V CDR1 and CDR2: PRHDT, FYEKMQ (reference sequence). This CDR3 is 14 amino acids long. V lost 7 bases and J lost 4; bases outside the gene matches: 8. The CDR3 region has the DNA TGTGCCAGCACTAAGACTAGCGTTCGAGAGACCCAGTACTTC. Protein sequence: CASTKTSVRETQYF.

This chain joins TRBV2 and TRBJ2-7, with 10 bases lining up with TRBD1. J gave up 4 bases and V 6 bases, and 6 bases lay outside the gene matches. The CDR3 totals 14 residues. Germline-derived CDR1 and CDR2 are SNHLY and FYNNEI. The CDR3 bases are TGTGCCAGCAGATGGACAGGGGGAGGTTACGAGCAGTACTTC. Its protein product is CASRWTGGGYEQYF.

This clone is labeled as medium-sized. V gene TRBV19 combines with J gene TRBJ2-5; 12 bases are a match to TRBD2. CDR1 is LNHDA and CDR2 is SQIVND in the germline V gene (reference sequence). CDR3 length: 15 amino acids. Trimming took 3 bases from V and 4 from J; bases not matched to a gene: 3. This CDR3 reads CASSMTSGSLETQYF. The DNA of the CDR3 is TGTGCCAGTAGTATGACTAGCGGGAGTTTAGAGACCCAGTACTTC. The whole variable domain, filled in from reference TRBV19 and TRBJ2-5, reads DGGITQSPKYLFRKEGQNVTLSCEQNLNHDAMYWYRQDPGQGLRLIYYSQIVNDFQKGDIAEGYSVSREKKESFPLTVTSAQKNPTAFYLCASSMTSGSLETQYFGPGTRLLVL.

This clone was recorded once. The rearrangement joins TRBV11-3 to TRBJ2-1; weak D call: TRBD1 (6 bases). V lost 5 bases to trimming and J lost 6 bases, with 11 bases between them. Germline CDR1 and CDR2: SGHNT and YENEEA. This CDR3 contains 13 residues. The CDR3 nucleotides are TGTGCCAGCAGCCACAGGGTATCCAATGAGCAGTTCTTC. Residues: CASSHRVSNEQFF.

This chain uses TRBV19 with TRBJ2-2, with no clear D. The CDR3 loop spans 15 amino acids. The V and J ends lost 7 bases and 2 bases respectively, with 14 bases between them. The germline gives CDR1 LNHDA, CDR2 SQIVND (reference sequence). The CDR3 sequence: CASTTTAVNTGELFF. For the CDR3, the DNA is TGTGCCAGTACCACAACGGCGGTTAACACCGGGGAGCTGTTTTTT.

This clone came up once. The chain is built from TRBV6-6 and TRBJ1-5, with D possibly matching TRBD1 (5 bases). V was shortened by 7 bases and J by 3 bases, with 16 bases between the two germline ends. Germline V gene sequence: CDR1 MNHNY, CDR2 SVGAGI (reference sequence). The CDR3 is 15 amino acids. The CDR3, as DNA: TGTGCCAGCAACAACCGGGACGGCGCCAATCAGCCCCAGCATTTT. This translates into CASNNRDGANQPQHF.

V gene TRBV18 combines with J gene TRBJ2-1, with TRBD1 identical over 9 bases. The V gene's germline CDR1 is KGHSH and CDR2 LQKENI. The CDR3 extends over 15 amino acids. The V and J ends lost 3 bases and 8 bases, in that order; junction bases with no gene match: 8. CDR3 in amino acids: CASSPPDRGGDEQFF. CDR3 sequence (DNA): TGTGCCAGCTCACCCCCGGACAGGGGAGGCGATGAGCAGTTCTTC.

The table lists this clone with a count of one. This rearrangement joins TRBV1 to TRBJ2-4; the table's D call of TRBD2 was not tested on the DNA. TRBV1 is a pseudogene segment. The CDR3 is 20 residues long. The CDR3 loop reads CTSSQGGTSGGARAKNIQYF. The CDR3 bases are TGCACCAGCAGCCAAGGAGGGACTAGCGGGGGGGCTCGGGCCAAAAACATTCAGTACTTC.

The chain employs TRBV19 and TRBJ2-5, with TRBD1 matching 7 bases. CDR3 length equals 18 residues. The V gene's germline CDR1 is LNHDA and CDR2 SQIVND (reference sequence). Trimming took 3 bases from V and 1 from J; bases not matched to a gene: 14. The CDR3 is CASSMSTGSWLSQETQYF. The CDR3 nucleotides read TGTGCCAGTAGTATGTCGACAGGGTCTTGGCTTAGCCAAGAGACCCAGTACTTC.

This chain links TRBV13 with TRBJ1-1; TRBD1 agrees at 7 bases. The germline gives CDR1 PRHDT, CDR2 FYEKMQ (reference sequence). V lost 9 bases, J lost 7 bases, and 11 bases stayed unmatched. This CDR3 has 13 residues. CDR3 sequence reads: CASRTGAAYEAFF. Here the CDR3 DNA reads TGTGCCAGTAGAACAGGGGCCGCCTATGAAGCTTTCTTT.

The chain recombines TRBV9 with TRBJ2-2; 8 bases fit TRBD1. Germline lookup yields CDR1 SGDLS and CDR2 YYNGEE. The CDR3 consists of 14 residues. The V gene end was trimmed by 7 bases and the J gene end by 2 bases; junction bases not matched to a gene: 4. The CDR3 DNA follows: TGTGCCAGCGGACAGGGACGTAACACCGGGGAGCTGTTTTTT. This sequence encodes CASGQGRNTGELFF.

The chain has TRBV6-5 and TRBJ2-5; TRBD1 matches at 8 bases. CDR1 MNHEY and CDR2 SVGAGI come from the germline V gene. This CDR3 is built from 15 residues. The ends lost 0 bases at V and 5 bases at J; junction bases unmatched: 5. CDR3 nucleotides: TGTGCCAGCAGTTACTCGGCAGGGGGCGCGGAGACCCAGTACTTC. Encoded protein: CASSYSAGGAETQYF.

This clone was picked up one time. The chain recombines TRBV15 with TRBJ1-5, with a possible D match to TRBD1 (6 bases). Trimming took 2 bases from V and 0 from J, leaving 8 bases between them. Germline CDR1 reads LNHNV; CDR2 reads YYDKDF (reference sequence). The CDR3 loop spans 15 amino acids. The CDR3 region is CATSRRQVSNQPQHF. CDR3 nucleotides: TGTGCCACCAGCAGACGACAGGTTAGCAATCAGCCCCAGCATTTT.

This clone appeared a single time. The chain recombines TRBV6-6 with TRBJ1-1; D not certain. In germline, CDR1 is MNHNY, CDR2 SVGAGI (reference sequence). This CDR3 has 15 amino acids. Trimming removed 4 bases from V and 0 bases from J, with 12 bases in between. The CDR3 region is CASSSRHNMNTEAFF. The CDR3 DNA reads TGTGCCAGCAGTTCCAGACACAACATGAACACTGAAGCTTTCTTT.

The chain links TRBV5-1 to TRBJ2-1, with D possibly matching TRBD1 (6 bases). This CDR3 contains 13 residues. Per the germline V gene, CDR1 is SGHRS and CDR2 is YFSETQ. Trimming pared 4 bases from V and 4 bases from J, leaving 9 bases between. This CDR3 reads CASSPTGYNEQFF. The DNA of the CDR3 is TGCGCCAGCAGCCCGACAGGATACAATGAGCAGTTCTTC. Together with reference TRBV5-1 and TRBJ2-1, the CDR3 gives the full variable domain: KAGVTQTPRYLIKTRGQQVTLSCSPISGHRSVSWYQQTPGQGLQFLFEYFSETQRNKGNFPGRFSGRQFSNSRSEMNVSTLELGDSALYLCASSPTGYNEQFFGPGTRLTVL.

V usage is TRBV19 and J usage is TRBJ1-2, with no clear D. The CDR3 extends over 14 amino acids. CDR1 and CDR2 from the germline V gene are LNHDA and SQIVND (reference sequence). Trimming shortened V by 7 bases and J by 1 base, and 13 bases separated the two germline ends. The CDR3 DNA reads TGTGCCAGTACCCCTTCGGGTAATAACTATGGCTACACCTTC. Its translation: CASTPSGNNYGYTF.

The V call is TRBV9, the J call TRBJ2-5; a possible D gene is TRBD2 (5 bases). CDR1 SGDLS and CDR2 YYNGEE come from the germline V gene. CDR3 length: 16 amino acids. The V end was cut by 3 bases, the J end by 1 base, with 16 bases between. CDR3 nucleotides: TGTGCCAGCAGCGCCAACCTCTTACTAGTCCAAGAGACCCAGTACTTC. Translated, it gives CASSANLLLVQETQYF.

The J gene is TRBJ2-7, the V gene TRBV27; D remains unclear. CDR3 length equals 14 residues. Germline assignment: CDR1 MNHEY and CDR2 SMNVEV (reference sequence). V gave up 3 bases and J gave up 2 bases, with 11 bases separating them. The CDR3 here is CASSFGQVAYEQYF. CDR3 DNA: TGTGCCAGCAGTTTCGGCCAGGTTGCCTACGAGCAGTACTTC.

The chain couples TRBV28 to TRBJ1-5, with D tentatively TRBD1 (5 bases). The CDR3 is 16 residues long. CDR1 and CDR2 (germline): MDHEN, SYDVKM. V dropped 7 bases and J dropped 2 bases, with 18 bases sitting between them. The CDR3 spells CASTNLGGSGNQPQHF. CDR3 sequence (DNA): TGTGCCAGCACAAATCTCGGGGGTAGCGGCAATCAGCCCCAGCATTTT.

V is TRBV6-5 and J is TRBJ1-5; possibly TRBD1 for D (6 bases). Trimming removed 0 bases at V and 9 bases at J, with 12 bases between. This CDR3 has 14 amino acids. Germline-derived CDR1 and CDR2 are MNHEY and SVGAGI. This CDR3 reads CASSYSGTMWPQHF. CDR3 nucleotide sequence: TGTGCCAGCAGTTACTCGGGGACAATGTGGCCCCAGCATTTT.

V is TRBV9 and J is TRBJ1-4; TRBD1 is a possible D gene (5 bases). This CDR3 has 14 amino acids. Germline CDR1 and CDR2: SGDLS and YYNGEE. The V and J ends lost 3 bases and 5 bases respectively, with 11 bases between them. The CDR3 DNA sequence: TGTGCCAGCAGCGAATCGGGGGGGAATGAAAAACTGTTTTTT. Its protein is CASSESGGNEKLFF.

This rearrangement joins TRBV10-3 to TRBJ2-7; D gene unclear. The CDR3 is made up of 12 amino acids. Germline assignment: CDR1 ENHRY and CDR2 SYGVKD. V lost 2 bases, J lost 2 bases, and 4 bases lay in between. This chain's CDR3 is CAISESTYEQYF. CDR3 DNA: TGTGCCATCAGTGAGAGCACCTACGAGCAGTACTTC.

V usage is TRBV9 and J usage is TRBJ1-1, with D unclear. Per germline, CDR1 SGDLS and CDR2 YYNGEE. The CDR3 runs to 14 residues. Deletions cut 0 bases from V and 8 bases from J, with 14 bases between. CDR3 nucleotides: TGTGCCAGCAGCGTAGATGAGGGAGGAGACGAAGCTTTCTTT. It encodes CASSVDEGGDEAFF.

V is TRBV27 and J is TRBJ1-1; no clear D gene. CDR1 MNHEY and CDR2 SMNVEV come from the germline V gene (reference sequence). The V gene lost 0 bases and the J gene lost 6 bases, with 8 bases spanning the gap. The CDR3 has 13 residues. The CDR3 spells CASSLSVSSEAFF. CDR3 sequence (DNA): TGTGCCAGCAGTTTATCGGTGAGCTCTGAAGCTTTCTTT.

In its sample, this clone was seen once. This chain links TRBV6-1 with TRBJ1-2; D is undetermined. The germline V gene encodes CDR1 MNHNS and CDR2 SASEGT. V was clipped by 3 bases and J by 3 bases, with 20 bases between them. The CDR3 is 17 amino acids. CDR3 protein: CASSDRSRGPSDYGYTF. The CDR3 DNA reads TGTGCCAGCAGTGACCGTTCACGAGGCCCCTCGGACTATGGCTACACCTTC.

The chain carries TRBV28 and TRBJ2-1; D call uncertain. The CDR3 runs to 16 residues. Germline V lookup: CDR1 MDHEN, CDR2 SYDVKM. V lost 3 bases and J lost 7, with 19 bases in between. DNA of the CDR3: TGTGCCAGCAGTTTTCCGTGGACCCCTCAGGAGAATGAGCAGTTCTTC. It specifies CASSFPWTPQENEQFF.